These 16 T cell receptor beta chains originate from one sample sequenced in a study of OX40 agonist ivuxolimab in advanced cancers. Sequencing was performed with immunoSEQ multiplex PCR; in TCRdb, only in-frame clones are kept and a portion is missing. The data contain roughly 50,000 clones, roughly 89% of them singletons. Sequenced material: CD4+ or CD8+ T cells sorted from blood, taken in a trial of the OX40 agonist ivuxolimab. These receptors came from an adult with an advanced solid tumor such as melanoma, head and neck, liver or kidney cancer.

The rearrangement joins TRBV11-2 to TRBJ2-5, with D perhaps TRBD2 (6 bases). From germline, CDR1 is SGHAT and CDR2 FQNNGV. Between the trimmed V and J ends, which lost 3 bases and 3 bases, there was a span of 14 bases. The length of the CDR3 is 15 residues. The CDR3 protein is CASSFNYGGKETQYF. CDR3 coding DNA: TGTGCCAGCAGCTTTAATTACGGGGGAAAAGAGACCCAGTACTTC. Full variable domain (outside the CDR3, taken from reference TRBV11-2 and TRBJ2-5): EAGVAQSPRYKIIEKRQSVAFWCNPISGHATLYWYQQILGQGPKLLIQFQNNGVVDDSQLPKDRFSAERLKGVDSTLKIQPAKLEDSAVYLCASSFNYGGKETQYFGPGTRLLVL.

This clone was seen only once. This chain joins TRBV19 and TRBJ1-5; 10 positions agree with TRBD1. In germline, CDR1 is LNHDA, CDR2 SQIVND (reference sequence). The length of the CDR3 is 16 residues. The ends lost 5 bases at V and 5 bases at J; junction bases unmatched: 9. The DNA for the CDR3 is TGTGCCAGTAGTGTCCGGGGGGGACAGGGGTATCAGCCCCAGCATTTT. Encoded protein: CASSVRGGQGYQPQHF.

This chain connects TRBV2 to TRBJ2-5; 7 nucleotides align to TRBD2. Germline-derived CDR1 and CDR2 are SNHLY and FYNNEI. The J segment lost 1 base and the V segment lost 8 bases, leaving 7 bases of the junction unmatched. This CDR3 is built from 14 residues. The CDR3: CASRGEQTQETQYF. The CDR3 coding sequence is TGTGCCAGCCGGGGGGAGCAGACCCAAGAGACCCAGTACTTC.

The J gene is TRBJ1-3, the V gene TRBV5-1; D unresolved. The germline V gene encodes CDR1 SGHRS and CDR2 YFSETQ. CDR3 size: 16 residues. Between the trimmed V and J ends, which lost 0 bases and 0 bases, there was a span of 10 bases. The CDR3 sequence is CASSLEGAYSGNTIYF. CDR3 DNA: TGCGCCAGCAGCTTGGAGGGCGCTTACTCTGGAAACACCATATATTTT.

This sequence joins TRBV7-8 and TRBJ2-2; no reliable D call. The V gene's germline CDR1 is SGHVS and CDR2 FQNEAQ. V dropped 7 bases and J dropped 5 bases, with 11 bases sitting between them. The CDR3 is 13 residues long. CDR3 bases: TGTGCCAGCACCCCCCGAAGGACCGGGGAGCTGTTTTTT. Translated, it gives CASTPRRTGELFF.

V usage is TRBV6-1 and J usage is TRBJ1-4; no definite D call. This CDR3 has 14 amino acids. V shed 10 bases and J shed 0 bases, with 12 bases lying between them. The V gene's germline CDR1 is MNHNS and CDR2 SASEGT. The CDR3 sequence: CATESPATNEKLFF. CDR3 sequence (DNA): TGTGCCACGGAAAGCCCTGCAACTAATGAAAAACTGTTTTTT.

To note about this clone: The germline gene is not matched at one end of the junction; a read error may be the cause. Different DNA sequences within this sample yield the same CDR3. The chain carries TRBV7-7 and TRBJ2-2; weak D call: TRBD1 (5 bases). The CDR3 sequence is 17 residues long. Germline loops: CDR1 SSHAT, CDR2 FNYEAQ (reference sequence). CDR3 nucleotide sequence: TGTGCTAGCAGCTACAGCCCAGGGTTCGTGAACACCGGGGAGCTGTTTTTT. Protein product: CASSYSPGFVNTGELFF.

The rearrangement links TRBV5-1 to TRBJ1-5, with a possible D match to TRBD1 (6 bases). From germline, CDR1 is SGHRS and CDR2 YFSETQ. The CDR3 runs 15 residues. Trimming cost V 5 bases and J 6 bases, with 18 bases left between them. CDR3 amino acids: CASSRTGASGQPQHF. In DNA form, the CDR3 reads TGCGCCAGCAGTCGGACGGGGGCCTCGGGTCAGCCCCAGCATTTT.

The chain carries TRBV2 and TRBJ1-1; no definite D call. The CDR3 length is 12 residues. Germline V lookup: CDR1 SNHLY, CDR2 FYNNEI. The ends were cut back, 7 bases at V and 1 base at J, with 7 bases in the middle. The CDR3 loop reads CASTPANTEAFF. The CDR3 nucleotides are TGTGCCAGCACCCCTGCGAACACTGAAGCTTTCTTT. The full variable domain, in which reference TRBV2 and TRBJ1-1 provide the parts outside the CDR3, is EPEVTQTPSHQVTQMGQEVILRCVPISNHLYFYWYRQILGQKVEFLVSFYNNEISEKSEIFDDQFSVERPDGSNFTLKIRSTKLEDSAMYFCASTPANTEAFFGQGTRLTVV.

The CDR3, as DNA: TGTGCCAGCAGCTCCGGACAAGAGACCGGGGAGCTGTTTTTT. This sequence encodes CASSSGQETGELFF. J is TRBJ2-2 and V is TRBV6-5, with D possibly being TRBD1 (5 bases). Between the trimmed V and J ends, which lost 6 bases and 5 bases, there was a span of 13 bases. Looked up from germline, CDR1 is MNHEY and CDR2 is SVGAGI. The CDR3 extends over 14 amino acids.

This chain joins TRBV5-1 and TRBJ1-4; the D gene is possibly TRBD1 (5 bases). V shed 2 bases and J shed 6 bases, with 17 bases lying between them. The germline gives CDR1 SGHRS, CDR2 YFSETQ. The CDR3 covers 16 residues. CDR3: CASSFVFGAGHEKLFF. CDR3 sequence (DNA): TGCGCCAGCAGCTTCGTCTTCGGGGCTGGACATGAAAAACTGTTTTTT.

The chain uses TRBV19 and TRBJ2-1, with D tentatively TRBD1 (5 bases). With 5 bases removed from V and 0 bases from J, the gap between germline ends came to 11 bases. The CDR3 is 15 residues long. Germline V gene data show CDR1 as LNHDA and CDR2 as SQIVND (reference sequence). The CDR3, as DNA: TGTGCCAGTAGTCTACAGGCTATCTCCTACAATGAGCAGTTCTTC. Translation gives CASSLQAISYNEQFF.

The V and J genes are TRBV27 and TRBJ2-3, with 7 bases that match TRBD2. Looked up from germline, CDR1 is MNHEY and CDR2 is SMNVEV (reference sequence). The V gene end was trimmed by 2 bases and the J gene end by 5 bases; junction bases not matched to a gene: 13. The CDR3 has 17 residues. CDR3 in amino acids: CASSLALRSGVGDTQYF. Here the CDR3 DNA reads TGTGCCAGCAGTTTAGCCCTAAGGAGCGGGGTGGGAGATACGCAGTATTTT.

Points on this clone: Relative to the germline gene, one junction end is altered; a read error may explain this. This rearrangement joins TRBV28 to TRBJ2-7; TRBD2 is a possible D gene (6 bases). CDR1 is MDHEN and CDR2 is SYDVKM in the germline V gene. The CDR3 spans 14 residues. The CDR3 region is CASSIWRGNAWEYF. CDR3 sequence (DNA): TGTGCCAGCAGTATATGGCGGGGCAACGCCTGGGAGTACTTC.

The V gene is TRBV10-1, the J gene TRBJ2-7; 10 nucleotides align to TRBD2. This CDR3 is built from 15 residues. V was clipped by 3 bases and J by 2 bases; unmatched bases: 4. Germline V gene data show CDR1 as WNHNN and CDR2 as SYGVQD (reference sequence). CDR3 sequence reads: CASSDASGSTYEQYF. The DNA for the CDR3 is TGCGCCAGCAGTGACGCTAGCGGGAGCACCTACGAGCAGTACTTC.

J is TRBJ2-1 and V is TRBV11-2; D is possibly TRBD1 or TRBD2 (5 bases each). Trimming removed 7 bases from V and 6 bases from J, with 22 bases in between. Germline CDR1 is SGHAT and CDR2 is FQNNGV. The CDR3 runs 16 residues. The CDR3 loop is CASIPSLGRMGNEQFF. The CDR3 region has the DNA TGTGCCAGCATCCCCTCCCTGGGACGAATGGGCAATGAGCAGTTCTTC.